Following are 26 T cell receptor beta chains from one sample sequenced in a study of T cell responses to AZD1222 COVID-19 vaccine. Sequenced by immunoSEQ multiplex PCR; TCRdb stores in-frame clones only, minus some. Here the sample spans about 150,000 clones, just over 90% being singletons. The material was peripheral blood, obtained 28 days after the second AZD1222 dose. The receptors derive from an adult who received the AZD1222 COVID-19 vaccine.

The chain recombines TRBV30 with TRBJ1-3; 7 nucleotides line up with TRBD1. After removal of 1 base from V and 4 bases from J, the junction contained 1 base not matched to a gene. The CDR3 spans 13 residues. Germline V gene lookup returns CDR1 GTSNPN and CDR2 SVGIG (reference sequence). CDR3 bases: TGTGCCTGGAGTGAACAGGGGGGAAACACCATATATTTT. This translates into CAWSEQGGNTIYF.

This clone was seen a few times. V gene TRBV6-1 combines with J gene TRBJ2-3; D is perhaps TRBD1 (6 bases). Germline V CDR1 and CDR2: MNHNS, SASEGT. Deletions cut 2 bases from V and 1 base from J, with 7 bases between. The CDR3 loop spans 14 amino acids. Written as DNA, the CDR3 is TGTGCCAGCAGTGAACCAGGGGGCACAGATACGCAGTATTTT. It translates to CASSEPGGTDTQYF.

The CDR3 is CASSLSGQYNEQFF. CDR3 sequence (DNA): TGTGCCAGCAGCCTCTCGGGACAGTACAATGAGCAGTTCTTC. The chain is built from TRBV7-3 and TRBJ2-1; 7 bases align to TRBD1. Germline V CDR1 and CDR2: SGHTA, FQGTGA. The CDR3 covers 14 residues. The V and J ends lost 5 bases and 4 bases, in that order; junction bases with no gene match: 5.

This rearrangement joins TRBV5-4 to TRBJ2-1; no reliable D call. V lost 1 base and J 4 bases, leaving 12 bases between the germline ends. The CDR3 is 15 residues long. Germline V gene lookup returns CDR1 SGHNT and CDR2 YYREEE (reference sequence). CDR3 bases: TGTGCCAGCAGCTTGTCGGGCGGTTATTACAATGAGCAGTTCTTC. Translation: CASSLSGGYYNEQFF.

J is TRBJ2-1 and V is TRBV18; tentatively, D is TRBD1 (5 bases). Germline-derived CDR1 and CDR2 are KGHSH and LQKENI. Trimming left V 3 bases short and J 10 bases short, with 13 bases between. This CDR3 has 13 amino acids. The CDR3 sequence: CASSPQGSLEQFF. The CDR3 nucleotides are TGTGCCAGCTCACCTCAGGGCAGTCTCGAGCAGTTCTTC.

This clone was found once. The CDR3 region has the DNA TGCGCCAGCAGTGCGATGACGGGGGGCGTCACAGATACGCAGTATTTT. Amino acids: CASSAMTGGVTDTQYF. The V gene is TRBV10-1, the J gene TRBJ2-3, with a tentative D call TRBD2 (7 bases). Germline V gene data show CDR1 as WNHNN and CDR2 as SYGVQD (reference sequence). The CDR3 covers 16 residues. V shed 4 bases and J shed 2 bases, with 16 bases lying between them.

The CDR3 is CASSEPQGLDEQYF. DNA for the CDR3: TGTGCCAGCAGTGAACCACAGGGATTAGACGAGCAGTACTTC. The V call is TRBV6-1, the J call TRBJ2-7; D is perhaps TRBD1 (6 bases). Trimming pared 2 bases from V and 5 bases from J, leaving 13 bases between. Germline V gene lookup returns CDR1 MNHNS and CDR2 SASEGT. The CDR3 is 14 amino acids.

The rearrangement links TRBV5-4 to TRBJ2-2; tentatively, D is TRBD1 or TRBD2 (5 bases each). Germline CDR1 reads SGHNT; CDR2 reads YYREEE (reference sequence). V lost 1 base to trimming and J lost 3 bases, with 7 bases between them. The CDR3 spans 14 residues. For the CDR3, the DNA is TGTGCCAGCAGCTTGAGGGGAGACACCGGGGAGCTGTTTTTT. This gives the protein CASSLRGDTGELFF.

V is TRBV6-6 and J is TRBJ1-1; TRBD1 agrees at 9 bases. V shed 5 bases and J 6 bases; nucleotides not matched to a gene: 4. This CDR3 region has 13 residues. Germline CDR1 is MNHNY and CDR2 is SVGAGI (reference sequence). The CDR3 DNA is TGTGCCAGCAGTACAGGGACAGGGTCTGAAGCTTTCTTT. It yields the protein CASSTGTGSEAFF.

V and J are TRBV5-4 and TRBJ2-2; D is possibly TRBD1 or TRBD2 (5 bases each). The CDR3 consists of 16 residues. Germline loops: CDR1 SGHNT, CDR2 YYREEE (reference sequence). V was shortened by 3 bases and J by 0 bases, with 12 bases between the two germline ends. This CDR3 is CASSSPGRSNTGELFF. The CDR3 DNA is TGTGCCAGCAGCTCGCCGGGACGCTCGAACACCGGGGAGCTGTTTTTT.

J is TRBJ1-6 and V is TRBV6-5, with TRBD1 matching over 10 bases. CDR1 MNHEY and CDR2 SVGAGI come from the germline V gene. J was trimmed by 10 bases and V by 3 bases; bases with no gene match: 6. The CDR3 runs 15 residues. The CDR3 region is CASSYSGTGVSPLHF. For the CDR3, the DNA is TGTGCCAGCAGTTATTCCGGGACAGGGGTCTCACCCCTCCACTTT.

The chain uses TRBV5-1 and TRBJ2-5, with unresolved D. The V gene's germline CDR1 is SGHRS and CDR2 YFSETQ. Trimming took 5 bases from V and 5 from J, leaving 10 bases between them. CDR3 length: 12 amino acids. The chain's CDR3 is CASREEGETQYF. For the CDR3, the DNA is TGCGCCAGCAGAGAGGAAGGGGAGACCCAGTACTTC. The variable domain in full, completed from reference TRBV5-1 and TRBJ2-5, reads KAGVTQTPRYLIKTRGQQVTLSCSPISGHRSVSWYQQTPGQGLQFLFEYFSETQRNKGNFPGRFSGRQFSNSRSEMNVSTLELGDSALYLCASREEGETQYFGPGTRLLVL.

The rearrangement joins TRBV29-1 to TRBJ1-1, with 7 bases matching TRBD1. Unmatched junction bases numbered 6, after V lost 5 bases and J lost 3 bases. Germline-derived CDR1 and CDR2 are SQVTM and ANQGSEA. The CDR3 extends over 13 amino acids. The CDR3 DNA is TGCAGCGTTTATCCCGGGACAGACACTGAAGCTTTCTTT. Protein product: CSVYPGTDTEAFF.

The chain uses TRBV4-1 and TRBJ2-5, with D uncertain. The CDR3 is 12 amino acids. V was pared by 0 bases and J by 5 bases, with 4 bases between. Germline lookup yields CDR1 MGHRA and CDR2 YSYEKL. DNA for the CDR3: TGCGCCAGCAGCCAAGATCGGGAGACCCAGTACTTC. It translates to CASSQDRETQYF.

The chain carries TRBV20-1 and TRBJ1-4; D gene ambiguous. The CDR3 is 11 amino acids. Germline V lookup: CDR1 DFQATT, CDR2 SNEGSKA (reference sequence). V was clipped by 8 bases and J by 5 bases, with 9 bases between them. The CDR3 sequence is CSLAPNEKLFF. CDR3 DNA: TGCAGTCTGGCCCCGAATGAAAAACTGTTTTTT.

This clone was counted a few times. The chain carries TRBV2 and TRBJ1-2; the match to TRBD1 covers 9 bases. Trimming at V came to 10 bases and at J to 2 bases, leaving 11 bases not matched to a gene. This CDR3 spans 15 amino acids. In germline, CDR1 is SNHLY, CDR2 FYNNEI. The CDR3 bases are TGTGCCATCGCAAAGGGGACAGGGTCAAACTATGGCTACACCTTC. Translating gives CAIAKGTGSNYGYTF.

The V gene is TRBV6-6, the J gene TRBJ2-1; D perhaps matches TRBD2 (6 bases). The germline V and J ends were trimmed by 4 bases and 1 base, with 11 bases remaining between them. From germline, CDR1 is MNHNY and CDR2 SVGAGI (reference sequence). The CDR3 extends over 15 amino acids. This CDR3 is CASSFLGGSYNEQFF. The CDR3 region has the DNA TGTGCCAGCAGTTTCCTTGGGGGGTCCTACAATGAGCAGTTCTTC.

The V and J genes are TRBV29-1 and TRBJ1-2, with D tentatively TRBD1 (6 bases). The CDR3 has 11 amino acids. Germline V gene data show CDR1 as SQVTM and CDR2 as ANQGSEA. Trimming shortened V by 8 bases and J by 7 bases, and 14 bases separated the two germline ends. CDR3 region: CSSPGAGGYTF. CDR3 coding DNA: TGCAGCTCTCCGGGGGCGGGTGGCTACACCTTC.

The rearrangement joins TRBV2 to TRBJ2-5; TRBD1 matches 8 bases. CDR1 and CDR2 from the germline V gene are SNHLY and FYNNEI. Trimming took 6 bases from V and 5 from J; bases not matched to a gene: 5. The CDR3 runs 13 residues. CDR3 nucleotides: TGTGCCAGCAGGCGGACAGGGTCGGAGACCCAGTACTTC. It yields the protein CASRRTGSETQYF.

The chain joins TRBV5-1 to TRBJ2-3; D remains unclear. Trimming pared 0 bases from V and 0 bases from J, leaving 8 bases between. The germline gives CDR1 SGHRS, CDR2 YFSETQ. This CDR3 region has 15 residues. CDR3 bases: TGCGCCAGCAGCTTGGGGCAGTCGAGCACAGATACGCAGTATTTT. It yields the protein CASSLGQSSTDTQYF.

The chain employs TRBV2 and TRBJ2-1; D gene unclear. V gave up 7 bases and J gave up 8 bases, with 9 bases separating them. From germline, CDR1 is SNHLY and CDR2 FYNNEI. CDR3 length equals 11 residues. The CDR3 region has the DNA TGTGCCAGCACCATCCGGGATGAGCAGTTCTTC. It is translated as CASTIRDEQFF.

This chain links TRBV27 with TRBJ2-7, with D possibly matching TRBD2 (6 bases). Per germline, CDR1 MNHEY and CDR2 SMNVEV (reference sequence). The CDR3 extends over 13 amino acids. Trimming left V 2 bases short and J 3 bases short, with 8 bases between. In DNA, the CDR3 is TGTGCCAGCAGTTTACTGGGGGGCTACGAGCAGTACTTC. Its translation is CASSLLGGYEQYF.

The rearrangement joins TRBV14 to TRBJ1-1; no reliable D call. The CDR3 is 13 amino acids. The ends were cut back, 3 bases at V and 1 base at J, with 6 bases in the middle. The germline gives CDR1 SGHDN, CDR2 FVKESK. CDR3 coding DNA: TGTGCCAGCAGCCACCACAGGAACACTGAAGCTTTCTTT. The encoded protein is CASSHHRNTEAFF.

This clone appeared once. J is TRBJ2-2 and V is TRBV7-9; 9 nucleotides agree with TRBD1. This CDR3 comprises 16 residues. Unmatched junction bases numbered 7, after V lost 3 bases and J lost 5 bases. In germline, CDR1 is SEHNR, CDR2 FQNEAQ (reference sequence). The CDR3 DNA is TGTGCCAGCAGCTTCCGGGGACAGGGAGTTACCGGGGAGCTGTTTTTT. Amino acids: CASSFRGQGVTGELFF. The complete variable domain, with remaining parts taken from reference TRBV7-9 and TRBJ2-2, reads DTGVSQNPRHKITKRGQNVTFRCDPISEHNRLYWYRQTLGQGPEFLTYFQNEAQLEKSRLLSDRFSAERPKGSFSTLEIQRTEQGDSAMYLCASSFRGQGVTGELFFGEGSRLTVL.

This clone was observed a single time. The chain has TRBV6-5 and TRBJ2-7, with a tentative D call TRBD1 (6 bases). CDR3 size: 15 residues. Per germline, CDR1 MNHEY and CDR2 SVGAGI. The V end lost 0 bases, the J end lost 4 bases, and 13 bases lay between the germline ends. The CDR3 DNA sequence: TGTGCCAGCAGTTACTCCGGTCTAGGGGGTTACGAGCAGTACTTC. This sequence encodes CASSYSGLGGYEQYF.

The chain recombines TRBV12-3 or TRBV12-4 with TRBJ1-4; unclear D gene. The CDR3 is 11 residues long. V was pared by 6 bases and J by 8 bases, with 7 bases between. CDR3 DNA: TGTGCCAGCAGCGCCAAGGAAAAACTGTTTTTT. Its translation is CASSAKEKLFF.